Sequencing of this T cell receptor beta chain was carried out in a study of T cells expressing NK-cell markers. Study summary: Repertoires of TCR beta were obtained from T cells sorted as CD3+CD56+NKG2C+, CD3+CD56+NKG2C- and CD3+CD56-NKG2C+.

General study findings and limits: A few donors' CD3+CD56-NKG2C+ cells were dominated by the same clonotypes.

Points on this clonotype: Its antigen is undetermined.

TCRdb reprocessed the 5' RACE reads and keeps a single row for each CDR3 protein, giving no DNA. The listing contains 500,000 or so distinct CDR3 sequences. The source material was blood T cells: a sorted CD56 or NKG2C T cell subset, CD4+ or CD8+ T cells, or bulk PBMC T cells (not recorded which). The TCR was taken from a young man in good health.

The CDR3 protein is CATLGLAGAMVSNEQFF. The chain carries TRBV7-3 and TRBJ2-1; the TCRdb D gene call, TRBD2, has no DNA to confirm it. Germline CDR1 reads SGHTA; CDR2 reads FQGTGA. The CDR3 length is 17 residues. Drawing the rest from reference TRBV7-3 and TRBJ2-1, the complete variable domain is GAGVSQTPSNKVTEKGKYVELRCDPISGHTALYWYRQSLGQGPEFLIYFQGTGAADDSGLPNDRFFAVRPEGSVSTLKIQRTERGDSAVYLCATLGLAGAMVSNEQFFGPGTRLTVL.